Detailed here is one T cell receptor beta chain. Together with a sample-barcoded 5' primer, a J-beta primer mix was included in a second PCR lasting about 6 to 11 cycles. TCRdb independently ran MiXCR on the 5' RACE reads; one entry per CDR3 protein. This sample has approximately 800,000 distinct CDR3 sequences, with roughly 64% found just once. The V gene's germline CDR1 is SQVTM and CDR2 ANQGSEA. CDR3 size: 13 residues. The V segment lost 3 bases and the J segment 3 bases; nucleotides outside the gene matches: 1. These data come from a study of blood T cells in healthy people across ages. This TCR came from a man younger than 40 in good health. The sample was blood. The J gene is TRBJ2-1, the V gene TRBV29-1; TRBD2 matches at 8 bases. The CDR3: CSVDGGDYNEQFF. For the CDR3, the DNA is TGCAGCGTTGACGGGGGGGACTACAATGAGCAGTTCTTC.